These 15 T cell receptor beta chains share one sample of origin, sequenced in a study of shared clonotypes between healthy human individuals. Measured with immunoSEQ multiplex PCR; TCRdb has only the in-frame clones, and not every one. The sample contains a few million clones, around nine tenths of which appear only once. What was sequenced was naive CD4+ T cells sorted from blood. Subset here: CD45RA+ positively selected. All receptors come from a man aged 18 to 35 in good health.

V and J are TRBV6-6 and TRBJ2-2; possibly TRBD2 for D (5 bases). The CDR3 is 16 residues long. The V gene lost 6 bases and the J gene lost 6 bases, with 20 bases spanning the gap. Germline assignment: CDR1 MNHNY and CDR2 SVGAGI (reference sequence). Here the CDR3 DNA reads TGTGCCAGCAGGACTCTAGGTCGTGATAGCGCCGGGGAGCTGTTTTTT. It translates to CASRTLGRDSAGELFF.

V is TRBV7-2 and J is TRBJ1-2; 11 bases map to TRBD1. The ends lost 5 bases at V and 2 bases at J; junction bases unmatched: 4. This CDR3 has 15 residues. Germline CDR1 reads SGHTA; CDR2 reads FQGNSA. CDR3: CASSHRTGGNYGYTF. In DNA form, the CDR3 reads TGTGCCAGCAGCCATCGGACAGGGGGCAACTATGGCTACACCTTC.

The chain links TRBV13 to TRBJ2-7; the match to TRBD1 covers 8 bases. The CDR3 totals 15 residues. The germline V gene encodes CDR1 PRHDT and CDR2 FYEKMQ (reference sequence). With V trimmed by 3 bases and J by 6 bases, 10 bases remained unmatched. The DNA for the CDR3 is TGTGCCAGCAGCTTGAGTCAGGGGGCCTGGCGCGAGCAGTACTTC. Translated, it gives CASSLSQGAWREQYF.

The gene calls are TRBV2 and TRBJ1-5, with D uncertain. The V and J ends lost 3 bases and 6 bases respectively, with 15 bases between them. Germline CDR1 reads SNHLY; CDR2 reads FYNNEI. The CDR3 is 15 amino acids. CDR3 in DNA: TGTGCCAGCAGTGATGGCCGCGGTCCTGGTCAGCCCCAGCATTTT. This sequence encodes CASSDGRGPGQPQHF.

This sequence joins TRBV7-2 and TRBJ1-4; D is undetermined. Trimming took off 2 bases at V and 3 bases at J, with 10 bases between the two ends. Germline V gene lookup returns CDR1 SGHTA and CDR2 FQGNSA. The CDR3 sequence is 15 residues long. The CDR3 DNA reads as TGTGCCAGCAGCTTAAGGAGGGCGGCTAATGAAAAACTGTTTTTT. This codes for CASSLRRAANEKLFF.

The gene calls are TRBV2 and TRBJ1-2, with 9 bases identical to TRBD1. The CDR3 is 15 amino acids. The germline V gene has CDR1 SNHLY and CDR2 FYNNEI. The ends lost 6 bases at V and 4 bases at J; junction bases unmatched: 9. CDR3 amino acids: CASRPQQGAGYGYTF. The CDR3 bases are TGTGCCAGCAGGCCCCAACAGGGGGCTGGCTATGGCTACACCTTC.

For the CDR3, the DNA is TGTGCCAGCAGTAGACTTTCAGGGAACCCCACAGATACGCAGTATTTT. Protein: CASSRLSGNPTDTQYF. This chain connects TRBV9 to TRBJ2-3, with D tentatively TRBD1 (5 bases). Germline V gene data show CDR1 as SGDLS and CDR2 as YYNGEE. With 5 bases removed from V and 2 bases from J, the gap between germline ends came to 18 bases. CDR3 size: 16 residues.

Turning to this clone: Other DNA sequences of this sample code for an identical CDR3. V gene TRBV6-5 combines with J gene TRBJ2-7; TRBD1 matches 8 bases. Looked up from germline, CDR1 is MNHEY and CDR2 is SVGAGI. Losses at the gene ends were 3 bases for V and 3 bases for J; bases not matched to a gene: 4. The CDR3 loop spans 14 amino acids. This CDR3 is CASSYGTGLYEQYF. The CDR3 DNA reads as TGTGCCAGCAGTTATGGGACAGGACTCTACGAGCAGTACTTC.

This chain joins TRBV6-6 and TRBJ2-2; 7 bases agree with TRBD1. The CDR3 sequence is 15 residues long. In germline, CDR1 is MNHNY, CDR2 SVGAGI (reference sequence). Trimming at V came to 5 bases and at J to 1 base, leaving 4 bases not matched to a gene. The chain's CDR3 is CASSDGQVNTGELFF. The CDR3 bases are TGTGCCAGCAGTGATGGACAGGTGAACACCGGGGAGCTGTTTTTT.

The chain carries TRBV7-2 and TRBJ2-6; a weak D match, TRBD1 (6 bases). The ends were cut back, 5 bases at V and 6 bases at J, with 8 bases in the middle. The CDR3 runs 13 residues. The germline gives CDR1 SGHTA, CDR2 FQGNSA. The CDR3 region is CASSRGQANVLTF. CDR3 coding DNA: TGTGCCAGCAGCAGGGGACAGGCCAACGTCCTGACTTTC.

V usage is TRBV30 and J usage is TRBJ1-6, with D unclear. The CDR3 sequence is 17 residues long. The germline CDR1 and CDR2 sequences are GTSNPN and SVGIG (reference sequence). The V and J ends lost 0 bases and 0 bases respectively, with 12 bases between them. The chain's CDR3 is CAWSVTRTSSYNSPLHF. As DNA, the CDR3 is TGTGCCTGGAGTGTGACACGGACGAGCTCCTATAATTCACCCCTCCACTTT.

This chain connects TRBV12-5 to TRBJ1-2, with 7 bases identical to TRBD1. The ends lost 5 bases at V and 7 bases at J; junction bases unmatched: 10. The germline V gene has CDR1 LGHNT and CDR2 FRNRAP. The CDR3 sequence is 14 residues long. The CDR3 DNA sequence: TGTGCTAGTGGTAGAGAGGACAGGATTGCTGGCTACACCTTC. Its translation: CASGREDRIAGYTF.

The chain employs TRBV25-1 and TRBJ2-2, with D maybe TRBD1 (6 bases). The CDR3 is made up of 13 amino acids. V was trimmed by 8 bases and J by 2 bases, leaving 9 bases between them. Looked up from germline, CDR1 is MGHDK and CDR2 is SYGVNS. The CDR3 DNA follows: TGTGCCAGCCGGACAGATAACACCGGGGAGCTGTTTTTT. Protein product: CASRTDNTGELFF.

This chain links TRBV29-1 with TRBJ1-1; the D is unclear. This CDR3 spans 12 amino acids. The germline CDR1 and CDR2 sequences are SQVTM and ANQGSEA. Trimming removed 6 bases from V and 4 bases from J, with 12 bases in between. CDR3: CSVDRGFTEAFF. In DNA, the CDR3 is TGCAGCGTGGACCGAGGGTTCACTGAAGCTTTCTTT.

The genes are TRBV6-5 and TRBJ2-1, with TRBD1 matching over 10 bases. This CDR3 is 15 amino acids long. Per germline, CDR1 MNHEY and CDR2 SVGAGI. V was clipped by 7 bases and J by 7 bases; unmatched bases: 10. The DNA of the CDR3 is TGTGCCAGCAATGACCCGGGACAGGGGAAGAATGAGCAGTTCTTC. It is translated as CASNDPGQGKNEQFF.